This T cell receptor beta chain was recorded in a study of blood T cells in healthy people across ages. A sample-barcoded 5' primer and a J-beta primer mix were used in a second PCR of about 7 to 12 cycles. In TCRdb, the 5' RACE reads were re-called with MiXCR into one record per CDR3 protein. The repertoire holds roughly 640,000 distinct CDR3 sequences, with less than 35% as singletons. This CDR3 contains 17 residues. Germline CDR1 and CDR2: SEHNR and FQNEAQ (reference sequence). J was trimmed by 5 bases and V by 1 base; bases with no gene match: 10. The table lists this clonotype with a few counts. Its target is unknown. General observations from the study: A greater number of naive CD4+ cells and higher diversity distinguished long-lived donors from aged donors.

The sequenced sample consisted of blood. The chain couples TRBV7-9 to TRBJ2-3, with 9 bases identical to TRBD2. The source of this sequence is a woman aged 80 or over in good health. CDR3 region: CASSLVLAGGSVDTQYF. The CDR3 region has the DNA TGTGCCAGCAGCTTAGTGCTCGCGGGGGGGTCCGTAGATACGCAGTATTTT.